Following are 27 T cell receptor beta chains from one sample sequenced in a study of cytomegalovirus exposure and HLA in healthy donors. PCR used 60 Vbeta primers and 13 Jbeta primers. Using immunoSEQ multiplex PCR, the repertoire was profiled, and TCRdb retains in-frame clones only, with some absent. The sample totals roughly 100,000 clones. The sequencing sample was made of PBMCs. These receptors were taken from a young woman in good health and CMV-seronegative.

The chain uses TRBV27 and TRBJ2-7; 9 bases align to TRBD2. Germline trimming cut 5 bases from V and 7 bases from J; bases unmatched to any gene: 15. The CDR3 contains 16 residues. The germline CDR1 and CDR2 sequences are MNHEY and SMNVEV (reference sequence). CDR3 DNA: TGTGCCAGCAGTGATACCGAGTTAGCGGGGGTTTATGAGCAGTACTTC. Translating gives CASSDTELAGVYEQYF.

CDR3 nucleotide sequence: TGTGCCAGCAGGGGGACAGGGGCAAATCAGCCCCAGCATTTT. This codes for CASRGTGANQPQHF. The chain joins TRBV2 to TRBJ1-5; 10 nucleotides align to TRBD1. Trimming cost V 6 bases and J 4 bases; bases outside gene matches: 3. The V gene's germline CDR1 is SNHLY and CDR2 FYNNEI. This CDR3 spans 14 amino acids.

The chain combines TRBV9 with TRBJ2-1, with 10 bases fitting TRBD2. V shed 4 bases and J 3 bases; nucleotides not matched to a gene: 7. CDR3 length equals 16 residues. CDR1 and CDR2 from the germline V gene are SGDLS and YYNGEE. Here the CDR3 DNA reads TGTGCCAGCAGCCCATTTAGCGGGGGGCTCTACAATGAGCAGTTCTTC. It yields the protein CASSPFSGGLYNEQFF.

The rearrangement links TRBV7-9 to TRBJ2-5; tentative D call: TRBD2 (6 bases). The J call may not be correct, given that the DNA end is closer to TRBJ2-7. Germline CDR1 and CDR2: SEHNR and FQNEAQ (reference sequence). The CDR3 consists of 15 residues. CDR3 coding DNA: TGTGCCAGCAGCTTAGCCCCCCGGAGGGACCACGAGCAGTACTTC. Translation: CASSLAPRRDHEQYF.

The V gene is TRBV5-8, the J gene TRBJ2-7, with D possibly matching TRBD2 (5 bases). The CDR3 sequence is 14 residues long. Deletions cut 2 bases from V and 0 bases from J, with 9 bases between. Per the germline V gene, CDR1 is SGHTS and CDR2 is YDEGEE. CDR3 amino acids: CASSFRGSSYEQYF. CDR3 DNA sequence: TGTGCCAGCAGCTTTCGGGGAAGCTCCTACGAGCAGTACTTC.

The chain combines TRBV11-2 with TRBJ2-1, with a weak D call TRBD1 (6 bases). CDR1 and CDR2 from the germline V gene are SGHAT and FQNNGV. This CDR3 comprises 15 residues. The ends were cut back, 3 bases at V and 2 bases at J, with 11 bases in the middle. The CDR3 sequence: CASSFTGFPYNEQFF. The CDR3 DNA reads as TGTGCCAGCAGCTTCACAGGGTTCCCCTACAATGAGCAGTTCTTC.

This sequence joins TRBV2 and TRBJ1-1, with 7 nucleotides matching TRBD1. Per the germline V gene, CDR1 is SNHLY and CDR2 is FYNNEI. V lost 6 bases, J lost 2 bases, and 3 bases stayed unmatched. The CDR3 length is 13 residues. CDR3 loop: CASSGDRNTEAFF. CDR3 coding DNA: TGTGCCAGCAGCGGGGACAGAAACACTGAAGCTTTCTTT.

The J gene is TRBJ1-4, the V gene TRBV7-9; 7 nucleotides align to TRBD1. The V gene end was trimmed by 10 bases and the J gene end by 4 bases; junction bases not matched to a gene: 9. This CDR3 is built from 14 residues. Germline lookup yields CDR1 SEHNR and CDR2 FQNEAQ (reference sequence). CDR3 bases: TGTGCCATCTATGACGGGACAGATAATGAAAAACTGTTTTTT. This encodes CAIYDGTDNEKLFF.

The chain uses TRBV28 and TRBJ2-3; D is unresolved. Trimming stripped 3 bases from V and 2 bases from J, with 3 bases between. Germline assignment: CDR1 MDHEN and CDR2 SYDVKM. The CDR3 has 12 amino acids. CDR3 loop: CASSFSTDTQYF. The CDR3 DNA reads as TGTGCCAGCAGTTTCTCCACAGATACGCAGTATTTT.

V usage is TRBV19 and J usage is TRBJ1-5; TRBD1 is a possible D gene (5 bases). Germline V CDR1 and CDR2: LNHDA, SQIVND (reference sequence). V gave up 5 bases and J gave up 1 base, with 15 bases separating them. The CDR3 sequence is 16 residues long. The CDR3 spells CASSARTTRSNQPQHF. For the CDR3, the DNA is TGTGCCAGTAGTGCCCGGACAACCCGGAGCAATCAGCCCCAGCATTTT.

The gene calls are TRBV11-2 and TRBJ2-1; D is possibly TRBD2 (6 bases). The CDR3 loop spans 15 amino acids. CDR1 is SGHAT and CDR2 is FQNNGV in the germline V gene. Trimming pared 3 bases from V and 13 bases from J, leaving 22 bases between. The CDR3: CASSFLSLRTTSQFF. As DNA, the CDR3 is TGTGCCAGCAGCTTCTTATCCCTCCGGACTACAAGTCAGTTCTTC.

The chain employs TRBV2 and TRBJ1-3; TRBD1 aligns across 7 bases. Germline trimming cut 2 bases from V and 3 bases from J; bases unmatched to any gene: 4. Per the germline V gene, CDR1 is SNHLY and CDR2 is FYNNEI. CDR3 size: 15 residues. CDR3 sequence: CASSEQPGGGNTIYF. For the CDR3, the DNA is TGTGCCAGCAGTGAACAACCAGGGGGTGGAAACACCATATATTTT. The entire variable domain, with the rest obtained from reference TRBV2 and TRBJ1-3, is as follows: EPEVTQTPSHQVTQMGQEVILRCVPISNHLYFYWYRQILGQKVEFLVSFYNNEISEKSEIFDDQFSVERPDGSNFTLKIRSTKLEDSAMYFCASSEQPGGGNTIYFGEGSWLTVV.

The chain carries TRBV29-1 and TRBJ1-1, with unresolved D. CDR1 is SQVTM, CDR2 ANQGSEA, per germline. The CDR3 consists of 13 residues. V shed 4 bases and J shed 6 bases, with 15 bases lying between them. Here the CDR3 reads CSVGDQAVSEAFF. Here the CDR3 DNA reads TGCAGCGTTGGCGACCAGGCAGTCTCTGAAGCTTTCTTT.

J is TRBJ1-2 and V is TRBV5-8, with a possible D match to TRBD1 (5 bases). Trimming took 6 bases from V and 0 from J, leaving 18 bases between them. The germline gives CDR1 SGHTS, CDR2 YDEGEE. The CDR3 has 16 residues. The DNA of the CDR3 is TGTGCCAGCACCGGCGGCCCCGGGACTGCTAACTATGGCTACACCTTC. It yields the protein CASTGGPGTANYGYTF.

This chain connects TRBV9 to TRBJ2-1, with 9 bases aligning to TRBD2. The germline V gene encodes CDR1 SGDLS and CDR2 YYNGEE. V lost 3 bases and J lost 5; bases outside the gene matches: 15. The CDR3 contains 18 residues. The DNA for the CDR3 is TGTGCCAGCAGCGCACGAGCGGAAGGACTAGCGAGAGACAATGAGCAGTTCTTC. Translated: CASSARAEGLARDNEQFF.

The CDR3 loop reads CAWSVPGGSLLYNEQFF. In nucleotides, the CDR3 is TGTGCCTGGAGTGTACCTGGCGGGAGTCTCCTCTACAATGAGCAGTTCTTC. This chain connects TRBV30 to TRBJ2-1; 7 bases map to TRBD2. Germline loops: CDR1 GTSNPN, CDR2 SVGIG (reference sequence). This CDR3 region has 17 residues. J gave up 3 bases and V 0 bases, and 11 bases lay outside the gene matches.

V and J are TRBV18 and TRBJ1-6, with D possibly being TRBD1 (6 bases). Between the trimmed V and J ends, which lost 1 base and 2 bases, there was a span of 9 bases. The V gene's germline CDR1 is KGHSH and CDR2 LQKENI. This CDR3 spans 16 amino acids. Written as DNA, the CDR3 is TGTGCCAGCTCACCACTCGCAGGGGCCTATAATTCACCCCTCCACTTT. This sequence encodes CASSPLAGAYNSPLHF.

The genes are TRBV4-1 and TRBJ2-3; tentatively, D is TRBD2 (5 bases). Trimming removed 3 bases from V and 5 bases from J, with 18 bases in between. CDR3 length equals 16 residues. The germline CDR1 and CDR2 sequences are MGHRA and YSYEKL. CDR3 nucleotides: TGCGCCAGCAGCCACCTTGGACCTCTTGGAGGAGATACGCAGTATTTT. Amino acids: CASSHLGPLGGDTQYF.

This rearrangement joins TRBV6-6 to TRBJ1-4; TRBD1 aligns across 8 bases. Germline V gene lookup returns CDR1 MNHNY and CDR2 SVGAGI (reference sequence). The V gene end was trimmed by 4 bases and the J gene end by 0 bases; junction bases not matched to a gene: 4. The CDR3 has 16 residues. CDR3 region: CASSSTGDATNEKLFF. The DNA for the CDR3 is TGTGCCAGCAGTTCGACAGGGGATGCAACTAATGAAAAACTGTTTTTT.

V and J are TRBV7-3 and TRBJ2-3; TRBD2 matches at 11 bases. The CDR3 consists of 16 residues. J was trimmed by 2 bases and V by 4 bases; bases with no gene match: 5. Germline V gene sequence: CDR1 SGHTA, CDR2 FQGTGA. CDR3 protein: CASSSGLAGTTDTQYF. CDR3 bases: TGTGCCAGCAGCTCAGGACTAGCGGGTACCACAGATACGCAGTATTTT. Based on the CDR3 plus reference TRBV7-3 and TRBJ2-3, the full variable domain is GAGVSQTPSNKVTEKGKYVELRCDPISGHTALYWYRQSLGQGPEFLIYFQGTGAADDSGLPNDRFFAVRPEGSVSTLKIQRTERGDSAVYLCASSSGLAGTTDTQYFGPGTRLTVL.

The V call is TRBV9, the J call TRBJ2-5; 10 bases agree with TRBD2. The V gene end was trimmed by 5 bases and the J gene end by 0 bases; junction bases not matched to a gene: 7. Germline V gives CDR1 SGDLS, CDR2 YYNGEE. There are 16 residues in the CDR3. The CDR3, as DNA: TGTGCCAGCAGTTTTCGGACTAGCGGCTACCAAGAGACCCAGTACTTC. Protein product: CASSFRTSGYQETQYF.

The rearrangement links TRBV10-2 to TRBJ1-5; the D is unclear. V was trimmed by 3 bases and J by 0 bases, leaving 9 bases between them. The CDR3 totals 15 residues. The germline V gene has CDR1 WSHSY and CDR2 SAAADI. The CDR3 DNA reads TGCGCCAGCAGTGATTCTCCTTATAGCAATCAGCCCCAGCATTTT. Its translation is CASSDSPYSNQPQHF.

The genes are TRBV2 and TRBJ1-2; possible D gene TRBD1, 5 bases. Trimming stripped 1 base from V and 0 bases from J, with 9 bases between. This CDR3 comprises 15 residues. Germline V CDR1 and CDR2: SNHLY, FYNNEI. CDR3: CASSEGYRSNYGYTF. CDR3 coding DNA: TGTGCCAGCAGTGAAGGGTACAGGTCTAACTATGGCTACACCTTC. Variable domain in full (rest from reference TRBV2 and TRBJ1-2): EPEVTQTPSHQVTQMGQEVILRCVPISNHLYFYWYRQILGQKVEFLVSFYNNEISEKSEIFDDQFSVERPDGSNFTLKIRSTKLEDSAMYFCASSEGYRSNYGYTFGSGTRLTVV.

In nucleotides, the CDR3 is TGTGCCATCAGTCCGAGCGGGAGGGCCGGAGAGACCCAGTACTTC. Amino acid sequence: CAISPSGRAGETQYF. The chain links TRBV10-3 to TRBJ2-5, with 10 bases that match TRBD2. V shed 5 bases, J shed 4 bases, and the junction held 7 bases outside the gene matches. The CDR3 is made up of 15 amino acids. Germline V gene lookup returns CDR1 ENHRY and CDR2 SYGVKD.

The J gene is TRBJ1-5, the V gene TRBV28; D is possibly TRBD1 (6 bases). The V gene's germline CDR1 is MDHEN and CDR2 SYDVKM. With 11 bases removed from V and 2 bases from J, the gap between germline ends came to 16 bases. The CDR3 extends over 14 amino acids. This CDR3 is CASFGGSGNQPQHF. The CDR3, as DNA: TGTGCCTCTTTTGGGGGCTCGGGCAATCAGCCCCAGCATTTT.

The V gene is TRBV28, the J gene TRBJ1-6, with 10 bases matching TRBD1. The trim removed 5 bases at V and 13 bases at J, leaving 14 bases unmatched. The germline gives CDR1 MDHEN, CDR2 SYDVKM. This CDR3 is 16 amino acids long. The CDR3 is CASSEITGTGVLPLHF. As DNA, the CDR3 is TGTGCCAGCAGTGAAATAACCGGGACAGGGGTCCTCCCCCTCCACTTT. Filled out from reference TRBV28 and TRBJ1-6, the complete variable domain reads DVKVTQSSRYLVKRTGEKVFLECVQDMDHENMFWYRQDPGLGLRLIYFSYDVKMKEKGDIPEGYSVSREKKERFSLILESASTNQTSMYLCASSEITGTGVLPLHFGNGTRLTVT.

The chain is built from TRBV5-1 and TRBJ2-3, with 9 bases that match TRBD2. Losses at the gene ends were 6 bases for V and 1 base for J; bases not matched to a gene: 3. Germline loops: CDR1 SGHRS, CDR2 YFSETQ. The CDR3 is 14 amino acids. The CDR3 DNA sequence: TGCGCCAGCAAAGTAGCGGGAGGCACAGATACGCAGTATTTT. Its protein is CASKVAGGTDTQYF.